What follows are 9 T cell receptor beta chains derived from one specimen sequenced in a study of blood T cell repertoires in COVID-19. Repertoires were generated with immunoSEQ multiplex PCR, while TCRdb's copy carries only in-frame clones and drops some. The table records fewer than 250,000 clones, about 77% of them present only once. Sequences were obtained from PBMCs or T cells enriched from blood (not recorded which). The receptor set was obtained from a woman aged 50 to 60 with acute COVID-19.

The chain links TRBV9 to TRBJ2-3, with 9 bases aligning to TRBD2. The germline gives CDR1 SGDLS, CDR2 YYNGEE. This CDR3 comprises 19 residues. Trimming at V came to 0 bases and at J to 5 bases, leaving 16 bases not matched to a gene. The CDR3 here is CASSVDVASGAPRRDTQYF. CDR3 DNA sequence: TGTGCCAGCAGCGTAGATGTCGCTAGCGGGGCCCCTCGGCGAGATACGCAGTATTTT.

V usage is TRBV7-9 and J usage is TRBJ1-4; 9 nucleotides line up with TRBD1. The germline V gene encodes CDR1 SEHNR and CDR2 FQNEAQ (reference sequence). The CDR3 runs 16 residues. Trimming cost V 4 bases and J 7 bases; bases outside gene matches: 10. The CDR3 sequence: CASSSSPGQGSEKLFF. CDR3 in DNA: TGTGCCAGCAGCTCTTCGCCGGGACAGGGCAGTGAAAAACTGTTTTTT.

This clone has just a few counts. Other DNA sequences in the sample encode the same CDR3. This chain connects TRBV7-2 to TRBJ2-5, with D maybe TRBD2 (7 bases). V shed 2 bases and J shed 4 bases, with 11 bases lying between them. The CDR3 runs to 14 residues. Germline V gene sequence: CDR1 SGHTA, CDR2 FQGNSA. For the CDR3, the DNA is TGTGCCAGCAGCTTAAACGGGGGGCGAGAGACCCAGTACTTC. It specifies CASSLNGGRETQYF.

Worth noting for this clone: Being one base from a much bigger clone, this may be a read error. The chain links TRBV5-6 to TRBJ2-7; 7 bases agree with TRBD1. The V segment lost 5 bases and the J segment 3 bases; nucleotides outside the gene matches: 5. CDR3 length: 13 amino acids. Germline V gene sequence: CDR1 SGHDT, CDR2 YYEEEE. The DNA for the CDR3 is TGTGCCAGCAGTTATAGACAGGGCTACGAGCAGTACGTC. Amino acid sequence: CASSYRQGYEQYV.

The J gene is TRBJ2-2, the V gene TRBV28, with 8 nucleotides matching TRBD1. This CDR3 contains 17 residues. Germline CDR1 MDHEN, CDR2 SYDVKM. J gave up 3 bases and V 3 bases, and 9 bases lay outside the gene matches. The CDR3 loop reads CASSFPKDRVDTGELFF. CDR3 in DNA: TGTGCCAGCAGTTTCCCCAAGGACAGGGTTGACACCGGGGAGCTGTTTTTT.

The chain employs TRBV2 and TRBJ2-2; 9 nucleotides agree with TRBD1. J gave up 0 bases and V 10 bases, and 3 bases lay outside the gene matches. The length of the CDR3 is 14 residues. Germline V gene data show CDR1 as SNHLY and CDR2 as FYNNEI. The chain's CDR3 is CAIGDRANTGELFF. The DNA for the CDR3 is TGTGCCATTGGGGACAGGGCGAACACCGGGGAGCTGTTTTTT.

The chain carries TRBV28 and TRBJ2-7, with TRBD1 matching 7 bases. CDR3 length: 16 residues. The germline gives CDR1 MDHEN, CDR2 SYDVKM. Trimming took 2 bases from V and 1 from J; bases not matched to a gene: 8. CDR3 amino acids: CASSLEDRPSSYEQYV. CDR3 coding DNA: TGTGCCAGCAGTTTAGAGGACAGGCCCTCGTCCTACGAGCAGTACGTC.

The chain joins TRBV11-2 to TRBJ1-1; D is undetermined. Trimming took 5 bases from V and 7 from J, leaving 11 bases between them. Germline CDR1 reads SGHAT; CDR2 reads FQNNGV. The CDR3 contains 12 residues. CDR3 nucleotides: TGTGCCAGCAGCCCAACCCCAGTTGAAGCTTTCTTT. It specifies CASSPTPVEAFF.

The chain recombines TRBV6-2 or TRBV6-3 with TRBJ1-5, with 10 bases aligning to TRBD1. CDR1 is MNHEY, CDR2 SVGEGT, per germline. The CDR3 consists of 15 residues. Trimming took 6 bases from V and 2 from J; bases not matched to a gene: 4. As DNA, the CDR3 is TGTGCCAGCAGCCGACAGGGGGCTGGCAATCAGCCCCAGCATTTT. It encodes CASSRQGAGNQPQHF.